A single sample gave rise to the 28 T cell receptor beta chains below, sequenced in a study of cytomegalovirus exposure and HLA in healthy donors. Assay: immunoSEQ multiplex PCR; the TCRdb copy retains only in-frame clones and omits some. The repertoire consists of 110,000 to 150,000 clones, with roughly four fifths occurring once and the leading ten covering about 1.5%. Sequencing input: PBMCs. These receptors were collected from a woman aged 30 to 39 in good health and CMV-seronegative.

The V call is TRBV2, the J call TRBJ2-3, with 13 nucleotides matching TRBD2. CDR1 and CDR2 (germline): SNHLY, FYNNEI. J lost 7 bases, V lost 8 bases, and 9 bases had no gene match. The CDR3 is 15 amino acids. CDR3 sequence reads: CASGTSGTRLNTQYF. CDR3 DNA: TGTGCCAGCGGGACTAGCGGGACGCGTTTGAATACGCAGTATTTT.

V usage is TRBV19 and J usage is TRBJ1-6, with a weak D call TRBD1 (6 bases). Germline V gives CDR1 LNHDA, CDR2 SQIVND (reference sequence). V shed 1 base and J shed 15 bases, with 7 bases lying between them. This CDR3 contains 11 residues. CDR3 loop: CASSIGDILHF. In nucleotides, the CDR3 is TGTGCCAGTAGTATAGGGGACATCCTCCACTTT.

The CDR3 loop is CASIPWDRDSYEQYF. The DNA for the CDR3 is TGTGCCAGCATTCCTTGGGACAGGGATTCCTACGAGCAGTACTTC. The chain couples TRBV2 to TRBJ2-7, with 9 bases aligning to TRBD1. Unmatched junction bases numbered 8, after V lost 7 bases and J lost 1 base. The CDR3 is made up of 15 amino acids. Germline CDR1 reads SNHLY; CDR2 reads FYNNEI.

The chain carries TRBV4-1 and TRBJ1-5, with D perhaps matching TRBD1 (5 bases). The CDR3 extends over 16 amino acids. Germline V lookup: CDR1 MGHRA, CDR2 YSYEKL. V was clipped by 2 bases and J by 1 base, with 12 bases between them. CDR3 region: CASSQTWRQSNQPQHF. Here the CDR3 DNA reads TGCGCCAGCAGCCAAACTTGGAGACAGAGCAATCAGCCCCAGCATTTT.

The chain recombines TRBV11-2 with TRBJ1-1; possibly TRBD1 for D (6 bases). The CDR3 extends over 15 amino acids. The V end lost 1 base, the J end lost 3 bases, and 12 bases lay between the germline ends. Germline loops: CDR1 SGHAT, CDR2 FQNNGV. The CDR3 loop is CASSLVGGVDTEAFF. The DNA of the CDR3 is TGTGCCAGCAGCTTAGTTGGGGGCGTAGACACTGAAGCTTTCTTT.

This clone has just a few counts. Here the CDR3 reads CASSVGARGTYEQYF. CDR3 sequence (DNA): TGTGCCAGCAGCGTAGGGGCCAGGGGGACATACGAGCAGTACTTC. This chain uses TRBV9 with TRBJ2-7; 7 bases line up with TRBD1. Germline V gives CDR1 SGDLS, CDR2 YYNGEE. The trim removed 0 bases at V and 4 bases at J, leaving 7 bases unmatched. The CDR3 is 15 amino acids. The variable domain in full, with the rest retrieved from reference TRBV9 and TRBJ2-7, is DSGVTQTPKHLITATGQRVTLRCSPRSGDLSVYWYQQSLDQGLQFLIQYYNGEERAKGNILERFSAQQFPDLHSELNLSSLELGDSALYFCASSVGARGTYEQYFGPGTRLTVT.

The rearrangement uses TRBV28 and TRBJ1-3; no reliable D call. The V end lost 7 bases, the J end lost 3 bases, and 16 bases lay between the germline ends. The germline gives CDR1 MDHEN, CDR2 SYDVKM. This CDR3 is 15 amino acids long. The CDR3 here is CASTSPELGGNTIYF. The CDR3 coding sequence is TGTGCCAGCACTAGCCCGGAATTGGGTGGAAACACCATATATTTT.

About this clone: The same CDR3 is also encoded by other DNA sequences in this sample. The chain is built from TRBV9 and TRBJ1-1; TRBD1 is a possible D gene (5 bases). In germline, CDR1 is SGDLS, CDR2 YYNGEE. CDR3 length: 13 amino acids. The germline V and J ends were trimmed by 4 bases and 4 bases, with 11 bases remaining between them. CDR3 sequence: CASSPQGGTEAFF. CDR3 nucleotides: TGTGCCAGCAGCCCCCAGGGAGGCACTGAAGCTTTCTTT.

The CDR3 DNA reads as TGTGCCAGCAGCTTTGGGAGGGCCAGCTACACCGGGGAGCTGTTTTTT. This encodes CASSFGRASYTGELFF. The chain combines TRBV7-2 with TRBJ2-2, with TRBD2 matching 7 bases. Germline assignment: CDR1 SGHTA and CDR2 FQGNSA. The CDR3 runs 16 residues. V was pared by 3 bases and J by 3 bases, with 7 bases of the junction left unmatched.

The CDR3 here is CASSIYNEQFF. CDR3 nucleotides: TGTGCCAGCAGCATATACAATGAGCAGTTCTTC. This rearrangement joins TRBV7-9 to TRBJ2-1; D not resolved. This CDR3 spans 11 amino acids. Trimming removed 5 bases from V and 4 bases from J, with 3 bases in between. Looked up from germline, CDR1 is SEHNR and CDR2 is FQNEAQ (reference sequence).

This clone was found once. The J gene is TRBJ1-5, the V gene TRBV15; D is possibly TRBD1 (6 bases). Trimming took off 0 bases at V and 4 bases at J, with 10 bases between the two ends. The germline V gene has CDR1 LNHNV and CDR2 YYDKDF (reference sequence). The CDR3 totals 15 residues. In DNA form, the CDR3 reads TGTGCCACCAGCAGAGATCACAGGGCAAATCAGCCCCAGCATTTT. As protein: CATSRDHRANQPQHF.

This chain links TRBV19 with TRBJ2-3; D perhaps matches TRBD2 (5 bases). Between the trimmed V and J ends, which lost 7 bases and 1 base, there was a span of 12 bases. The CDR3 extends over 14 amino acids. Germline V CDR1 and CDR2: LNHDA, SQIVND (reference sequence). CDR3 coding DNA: TGTGCCAGTACCACTAGGGCTGGCACAGATACGCAGTATTTT. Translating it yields CASTTRAGTDTQYF.

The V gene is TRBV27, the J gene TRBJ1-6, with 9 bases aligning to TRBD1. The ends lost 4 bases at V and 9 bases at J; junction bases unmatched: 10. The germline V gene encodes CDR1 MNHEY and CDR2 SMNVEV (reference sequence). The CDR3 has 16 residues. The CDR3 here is CASSSPNRDRASPLHF. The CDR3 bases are TGTGCCAGCAGTTCCCCTAACCGGGACAGGGCTTCACCCCTCCACTTT.

CDR3 DNA: TGTGCCAGCAGTGAAATTGCAACCCCCGGGGCTTTCTTT. Translated, it gives CASSEIATPGAFF. The rearrangement links TRBV6-1 to TRBJ1-1, with D hard to call. Trimming cost V 2 bases and J 11 bases, with 15 bases left between them. The CDR3 spans 13 residues. Germline CDR1 MNHNS, CDR2 SASEGT.

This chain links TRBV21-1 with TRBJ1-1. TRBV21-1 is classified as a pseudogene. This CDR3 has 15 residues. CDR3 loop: CASSKVRGKNTEAFF. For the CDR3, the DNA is TGTGCCAGCAGCAAAGTGCGAGGGAAGAACACTGAAGCTTTCTTT.

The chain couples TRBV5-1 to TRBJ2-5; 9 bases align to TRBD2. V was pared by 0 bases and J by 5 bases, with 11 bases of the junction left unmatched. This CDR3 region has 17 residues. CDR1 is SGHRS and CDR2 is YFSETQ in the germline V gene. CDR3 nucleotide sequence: TGCGCCAGCAGCTTGGGAAGTCCGGCGGGGGGGATCGAGACCCAGTACTTC. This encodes CASSLGSPAGGIETQYF.

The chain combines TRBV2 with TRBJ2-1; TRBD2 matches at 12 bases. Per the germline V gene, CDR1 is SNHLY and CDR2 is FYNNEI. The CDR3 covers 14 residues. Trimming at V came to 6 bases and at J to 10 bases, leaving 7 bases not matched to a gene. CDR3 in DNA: TGTGCCAGCAGGTACACTCTAGCGGGGGGGGAGCAGTTCTTC. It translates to CASRYTLAGGEQFF.

CDR3 DNA sequence: TGTGCCAGCAAAATGGACATCGTTGCAGATACGCAGTATTTT. This sequence encodes CASKMDIVADTQYF. J is TRBJ2-3 and V is TRBV6-5, with a weak D call TRBD1 (5 bases). Germline values: CDR1 MNHEY, CDR2 SVGAGI. V was clipped by 7 bases and J by 4 bases, with 15 bases between them. The CDR3 is 14 amino acids.

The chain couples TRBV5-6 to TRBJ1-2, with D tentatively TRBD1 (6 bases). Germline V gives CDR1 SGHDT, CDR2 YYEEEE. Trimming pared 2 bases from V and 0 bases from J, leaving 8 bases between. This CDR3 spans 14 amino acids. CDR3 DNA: TGTGCCAGCAGCTTTGGACAGTCTAACTATGGCTACACCTTC. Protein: CASSFGQSNYGYTF. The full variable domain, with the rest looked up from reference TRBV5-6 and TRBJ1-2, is DAGVTQSPTHLIKTRGQQVTLRCSPKSGHDTVSWYQQALGQGPQFIFQYYEEEERQRGNFPDRFSGHQFPNYSSELNVNALLLGDSALYLCASSFGQSNYGYTFGSGTRLTVV.

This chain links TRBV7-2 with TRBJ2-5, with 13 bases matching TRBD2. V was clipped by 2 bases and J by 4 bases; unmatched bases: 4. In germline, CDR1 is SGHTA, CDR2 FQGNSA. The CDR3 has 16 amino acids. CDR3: CASSLSTSGGAETQYF. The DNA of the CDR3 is TGTGCCAGCAGCTTATCCACTAGCGGGGGGGCAGAGACCCAGTACTTC.

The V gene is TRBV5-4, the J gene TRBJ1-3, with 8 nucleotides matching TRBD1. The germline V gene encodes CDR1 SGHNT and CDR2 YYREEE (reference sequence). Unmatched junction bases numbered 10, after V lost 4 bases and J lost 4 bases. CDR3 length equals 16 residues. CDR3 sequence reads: CASSRQGQGVGNTIYF. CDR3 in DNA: TGTGCCAGCAGCCGACAAGGACAGGGCGTAGGAAACACCATATATTTT.

CDR3 DNA: TGTGCCAGCAGCCCCGGCTTCCGGGCTGGAAACACCATATATTTT. Amino acids: CASSPGFRAGNTIYF. The chain combines TRBV5-6 with TRBJ1-3, with D uncertain. Germline lookup yields CDR1 SGHDT and CDR2 YYEEEE. V was clipped by 4 bases and J by 2 bases, with 13 bases between them. The CDR3 consists of 15 residues.

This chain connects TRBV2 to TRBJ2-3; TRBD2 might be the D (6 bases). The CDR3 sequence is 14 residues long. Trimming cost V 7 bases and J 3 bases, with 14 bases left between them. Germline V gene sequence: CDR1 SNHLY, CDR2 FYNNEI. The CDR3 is CASTRDGGTDTQYF. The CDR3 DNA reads TGTGCCAGCACTAGGGACGGAGGGACAGATACGCAGTATTTT.

In DNA form, the CDR3 reads TGTGCCAGCACCGACACCAACTATGGCTACACCTTC. This translates into CASTDTNYGYTF. The chain employs TRBV25-1 and TRBJ1-2; D is ambiguous. Germline CDR1 reads MGHDK; CDR2 reads SYGVNS. Trimming removed 7 bases at V and 2 bases at J, with 8 bases between. This CDR3 has 12 amino acids.

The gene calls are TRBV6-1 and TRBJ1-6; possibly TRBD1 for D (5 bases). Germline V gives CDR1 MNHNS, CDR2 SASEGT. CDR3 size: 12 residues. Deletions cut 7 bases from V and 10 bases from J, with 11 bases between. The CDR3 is CASTHSGSPLHF. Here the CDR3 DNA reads TGTGCCAGCACCCACTCAGGGTCACCCCTCCACTTT.

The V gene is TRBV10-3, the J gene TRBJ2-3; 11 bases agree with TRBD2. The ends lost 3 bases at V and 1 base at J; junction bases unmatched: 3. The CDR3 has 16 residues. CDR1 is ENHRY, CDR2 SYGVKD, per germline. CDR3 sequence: CAISDLAGGGTDTQYF. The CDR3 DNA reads TGTGCCATCAGTGACCTAGCGGGGGGCGGCACAGATACGCAGTATTTT.

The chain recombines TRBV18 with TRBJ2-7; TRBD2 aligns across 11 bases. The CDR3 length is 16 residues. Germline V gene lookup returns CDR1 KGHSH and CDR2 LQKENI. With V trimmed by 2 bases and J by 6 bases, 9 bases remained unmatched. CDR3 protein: CASSPSYSGGAGEQYF. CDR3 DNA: TGTGCCAGCTCACCAAGCTATAGCGGGGGGGCCGGCGAGCAGTACTTC.

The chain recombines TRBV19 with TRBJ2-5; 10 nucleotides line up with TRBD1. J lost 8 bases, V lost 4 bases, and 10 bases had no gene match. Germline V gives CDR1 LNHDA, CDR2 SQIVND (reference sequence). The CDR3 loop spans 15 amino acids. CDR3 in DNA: TGTGCCAGTAGTACGGGGGACAGGGGATTTTATACCCAGTACTTC. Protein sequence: CASSTGDRGFYTQYF.